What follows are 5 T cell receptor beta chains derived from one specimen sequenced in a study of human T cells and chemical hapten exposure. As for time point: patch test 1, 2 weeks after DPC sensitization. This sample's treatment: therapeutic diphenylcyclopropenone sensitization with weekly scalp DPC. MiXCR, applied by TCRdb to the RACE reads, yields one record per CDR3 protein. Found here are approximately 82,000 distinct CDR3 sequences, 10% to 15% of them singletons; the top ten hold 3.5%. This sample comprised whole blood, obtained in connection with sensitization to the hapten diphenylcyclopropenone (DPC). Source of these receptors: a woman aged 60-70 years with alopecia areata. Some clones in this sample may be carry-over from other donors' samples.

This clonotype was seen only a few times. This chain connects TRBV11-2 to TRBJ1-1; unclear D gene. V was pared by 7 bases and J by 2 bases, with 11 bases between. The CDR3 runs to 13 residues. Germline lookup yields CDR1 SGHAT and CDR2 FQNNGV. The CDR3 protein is CASKDPKNTEAFF. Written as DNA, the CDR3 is TGTGCCAGCAAGGACCCGAAAAACACTGAAGCTTTCTTT.

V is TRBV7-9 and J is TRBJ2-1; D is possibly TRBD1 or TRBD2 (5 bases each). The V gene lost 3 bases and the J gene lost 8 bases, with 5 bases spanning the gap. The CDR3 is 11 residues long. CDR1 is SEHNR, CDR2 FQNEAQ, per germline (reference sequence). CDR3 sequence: CASSLGDEQFF. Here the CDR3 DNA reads TGTGCCAGCAGCTTGGGGGATGAGCAGTTCTTC.

In nucleotides, the CDR3 is TGTGCCAGCACCCTAGGACGTGAGCAGTTCTTC. This codes for CASTLGREQFF. The chain is built from TRBV7-9 and TRBJ2-1; unclear D gene. This CDR3 is built from 11 residues. The V end was cut by 7 bases, the J end by 9 bases, with 10 bases between. Germline CDR1 and CDR2: SEHNR and FQNEAQ (reference sequence). The full variable domain, rest sourced from reference TRBV7-9 and TRBJ2-1, is DTGVSQNPRHKITKRGQNVTFRCDPISEHNRLYWYRQTLGQGPEFLTYFQNEAQLEKSRLLSDRFSAERPKGSFSTLEIQRTEQGDSAMYLCASTLGREQFFGPGTRLTVL.

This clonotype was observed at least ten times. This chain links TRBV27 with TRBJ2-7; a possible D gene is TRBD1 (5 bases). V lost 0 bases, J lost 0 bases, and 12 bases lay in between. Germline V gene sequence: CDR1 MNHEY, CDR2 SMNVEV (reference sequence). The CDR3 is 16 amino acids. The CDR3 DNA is TGTGCCAGCAGTTTATCGAGGACACATACCTCCTACGAGCAGTACTTC. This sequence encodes CASSLSRTHTSYEQYF.

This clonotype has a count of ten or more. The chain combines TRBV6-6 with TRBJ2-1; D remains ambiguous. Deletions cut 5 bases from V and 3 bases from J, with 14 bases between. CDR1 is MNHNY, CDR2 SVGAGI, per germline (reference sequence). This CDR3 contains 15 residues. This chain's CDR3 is CASSPAGRSYNEQFF. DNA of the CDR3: TGTGCCAGCAGTCCCGCTGGCAGAAGCTACAATGAGCAGTTCTTC.